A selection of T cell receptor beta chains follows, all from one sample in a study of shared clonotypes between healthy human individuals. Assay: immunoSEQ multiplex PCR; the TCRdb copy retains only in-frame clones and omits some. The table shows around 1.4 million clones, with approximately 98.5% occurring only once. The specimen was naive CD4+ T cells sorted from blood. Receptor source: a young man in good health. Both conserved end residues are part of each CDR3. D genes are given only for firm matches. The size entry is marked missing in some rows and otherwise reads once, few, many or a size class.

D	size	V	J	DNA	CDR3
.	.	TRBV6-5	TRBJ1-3	TGTGCCAGCAGTTACTCGTGGGTCTCTGGAAACACCATATATTTT	CASSYSWVSGNTIYF
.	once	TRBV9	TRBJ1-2	TGTGCCAGCAGCGTAGTAGGAGAATCCTATGGCTACACCTTC	CASSVVGESYGYTF
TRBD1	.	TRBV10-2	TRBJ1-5	TGCGCCAGCAGTGGGACAGGGGATCAGCCCCAGCATTTT	CASSGTGDQPQHF
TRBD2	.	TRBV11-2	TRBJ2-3	TGTGCCAGCAGCTTAGGCGGCGGGAGGCTGGTAGATACGCAGTATTTT	CASSLGGGRLVDTQYF
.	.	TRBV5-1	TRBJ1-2	TGCGCCAGCAGACAGTTACAGGGCTATGGCTACACCTTC	CASRQLQGYGYTF
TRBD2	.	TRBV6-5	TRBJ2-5	TGTGCCAGCAGTTACCAGCAGGGACTACAGCAAGAGACCCAGTACTTC	CASSYQQGLQQETQYF
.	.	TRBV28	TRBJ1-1	TGTGCCAGCAGTTTTTGGGTGAGGACCGAATGGCCGGATGAAGCTTTCTTT	CASSFWVRTEWPDEAFF
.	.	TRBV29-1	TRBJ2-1	TGCAGCGCCCCCGGCGGCACCCGATACTACAATGAGCAGTTCTTC	CSAPGGTRYYNEQFF
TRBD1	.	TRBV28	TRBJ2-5	TGTGCCAGCAGTTCGACAGGGGGGCCTGGGGAGACCCAGTACTTC	CASSSTGGPGETQYF
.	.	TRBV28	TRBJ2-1	TGTGCCAGCAGTTTATCCGGGAAGAAGCAGTTCTTC	CASSLSGKKQFF
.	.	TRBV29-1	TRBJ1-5	TGCAGCGTTATGGGGGTGGGTCAGCCCCAGCATTTT	CSVMGVGQPQHF
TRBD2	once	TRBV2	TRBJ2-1	TGTGCCAGCAGGACTAGCGGGAATCCCGCGGCTGTCTACAATGAGCAGTTCTTC	CASRTSGNPAAVYNEQFF
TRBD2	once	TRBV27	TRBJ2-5	TGTGCCAGCAGTTTGCTAGCGGGAGAGACCCAGTACTTC	CASSLLAGETQYF
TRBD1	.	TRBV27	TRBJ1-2	TGTGCCAGCAGCGTACAGGGGGCTGGTGGCTACACCTTC	CASSVQGAGGYTF
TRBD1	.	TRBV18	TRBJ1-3	TGTGCCAGCTCACCGCAAAATACAGGGGCCTCTGGAAACACCATATATTTT	CASSPQNTGASGNTIYF
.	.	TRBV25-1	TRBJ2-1	TGTGCCAGCAGTGACACTGGGGGAATCGGAGGGTCACTGGATGAGCAGTTCTTC	CASSDTGGIGGSLDEQFF
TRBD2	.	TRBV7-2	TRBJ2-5	TGTGCCAGCAGCCCTAGCGGTCCCCTGGAGACCCAGTACTTC	CASSPSGPLETQYF
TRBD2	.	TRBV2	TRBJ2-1	TGTGCCAGCAGGGGACTAGCGGGAGAGGTTGAGCAGTTCTTC	CASRGLAGEVEQFF
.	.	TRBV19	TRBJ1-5	TGTGCCAGTCGGGACGGGATCAATCAGCCCCAGCATTTT	CASRDGINQPQHF
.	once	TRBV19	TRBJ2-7	TGTGCCAGTAGCTTACACCAAAACTACGAGCAGTACTTC	CASSLHQNYEQYF
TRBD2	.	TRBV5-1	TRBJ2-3	TGCGCCAGCAGGCGACTAGCGGGAAACACAGATACGCAGTATTTT	CASRRLAGNTDTQYF
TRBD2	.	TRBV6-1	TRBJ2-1	TGTGCCAGCAGTGAATATCCCCCTAGCGGCAACCTCTACAATGAGCAGTTCTTC	CASSEYPPSGNLYNEQFF
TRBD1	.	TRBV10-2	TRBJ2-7	TGCGCCAGCAGCATAAGACAGGGGGCCCCCTACGAGCAGTACTTC	CASSIRQGAPYEQYF
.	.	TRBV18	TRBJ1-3	TGTGCCAGCTCACCAATAGTCACCCACACGGGGGGAAACACCATATATTTT	CASSPIVTHTGGNTIYF
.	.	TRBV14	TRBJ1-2	TGTGCCAGCAGCCAAGTTGTCGGAGGATCCTACACCTTC	CASSQVVGGSYTF
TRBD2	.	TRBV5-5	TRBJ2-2	TGTGCCAGCAGCTTGGCCAGCGGGAGGGCCGGCACCGGGGAGCTGTTTTTT	CASSLASGRAGTGELFF
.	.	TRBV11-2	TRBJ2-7	TGTGCCAGCAGCTTAGGAGATCCCTTAGTCAAGCAGTACTTC	CASSLGDPLVKQYF
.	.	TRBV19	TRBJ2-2	TGTGCCAGTAGTGGAGACCGTAACACCGGGGAGCTGTTTTTT	CASSGDRNTGELFF
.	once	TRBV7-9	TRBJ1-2	TGTGCCAGCAGCTTAGGACTGCGAGAAGACTATGGCTACACCTTC	CASSLGLREDYGYTF
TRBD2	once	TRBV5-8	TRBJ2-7	TGTGCCAGCAGCTTCATGACCGGACTAGCGGGAGTACCAAGGTACGAGCAGTACTTC	CASSFMTGLAGVPRYEQYF
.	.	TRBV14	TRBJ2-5	TGTGCCAGCAGGCAAGACCAAGAGACCCAGTACTTC	CASRQDQETQYF
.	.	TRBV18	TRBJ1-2	TGTGCCAGCTCACCTGGAGGGCAGGACTATGGCTACACCTTC	CASSPGGQDYGYTF
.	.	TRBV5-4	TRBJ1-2	TGTGCCAGCAGCGTGGACCTCCTCTGGGGCTACACCTTC	CASSVDLLWGYTF
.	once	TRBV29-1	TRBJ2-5	TGCAGCGCCTCCGGGACAACAGAGACCCAGTACTTC	CSASGTTETQYF
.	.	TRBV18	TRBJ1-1	TGTGCCAGCTCACCCCCTAATAAGAACACTGAAGCTTTCTTT	CASSPPNKNTEAFF
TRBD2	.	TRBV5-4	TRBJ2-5	TGTGCCAGCAGCTTGGACGGGACTAGTTCGGAGACCCAGTACTTC	CASSLDGTSSETQYF
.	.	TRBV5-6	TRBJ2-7	TGTGCCAGCAGCTTGGGACAACTCTACGAGCAGTACTTC	CASSLGQLYEQYF
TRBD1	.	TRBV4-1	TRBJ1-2	TGCGCCAGCAGGCTACCGGGACAGGGGGCTAATGGCTACACCTTC	CASRLPGQGANGYTF
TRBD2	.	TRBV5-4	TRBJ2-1	TGTGCCAGCAGCAAAGAACCAACCGGGACTAGCGGGAGGAATGAGCAGTTCTTC	CASSKEPTGTSGRNEQFF
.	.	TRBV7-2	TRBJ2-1	TGTGCCAGCACCTTCGGGACTGGGTACAATGAGCAGTTCTTC	CASTFGTGYNEQFF
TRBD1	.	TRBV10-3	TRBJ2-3	TGTGCCATCAGCCCGGACACCAGGGGGCCAGATACGCAGTATTTT	CAISPDTRGPDTQYF
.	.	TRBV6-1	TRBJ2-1	TGTGCCAGCAGTGAAGGGAACAACAATGAGCAGTTCTTC	CASSEGNNNEQFF
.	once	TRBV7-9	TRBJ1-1	TGTGCCAGCAGTCTAAATTCGGGTACTGAAGCTTTCTTT	CASSLNSGTEAFF
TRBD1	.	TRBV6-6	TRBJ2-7	TGTGCCAGCAGTTACTTGGGGACAGGGACCTACGAGCAGTACTTC	CASSYLGTGTYEQYF
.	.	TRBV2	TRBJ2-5	TGTGCCAGCAGTATAGGGGAGACCCAGTACTTC	CASSIGETQYF
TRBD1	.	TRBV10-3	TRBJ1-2	TGTGCCATCAGCCCGGGACAGGGGTTTTTGGGATATGGCTACACCTTC	CAISPGQGFLGYGYTF
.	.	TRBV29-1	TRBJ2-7	TGCAGCGTCGGGACTTCCTACGAGCAGTACTTC	CSVGTSYEQYF
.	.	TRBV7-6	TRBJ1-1	TGTGCCAGCAGCTTAACCGGGACGCTTCCAGGGTTCACTGAAGCTTTCTTT	CASSLTGTLPGFTEAFF
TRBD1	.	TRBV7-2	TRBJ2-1	TGTGCCAGCAGCCGGCAGGGGGACCTCTCCTACAATGAGCAGTTCTTC	CASSRQGDLSYNEQFF
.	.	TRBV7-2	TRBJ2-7	TGTGCCAGCAGCTTACTAGCCCAGCAGTACTTC	CASSLLAQQYF
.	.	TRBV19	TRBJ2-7	TGTGCCAGTAGGTCCGGGACCGGGCTGTACTTC	CASRSGTGLYF
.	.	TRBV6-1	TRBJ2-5	TGTGCCAGCAGTGAGCTAGCCAGTATATACCTTCAAGAGACCCAGTACTTC	CASSELASIYLQETQYF
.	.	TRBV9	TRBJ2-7	TGTGCCAGCAGCGCCTCACAGGTCCCCTACGAGCAGTACTTC	CASSASQVPYEQYF
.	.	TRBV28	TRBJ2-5	TGTGCCAGCAGCCCGGGGGCATCAGCCCAAGAGACCCAGTACTTC	CASSPGASAQETQYF